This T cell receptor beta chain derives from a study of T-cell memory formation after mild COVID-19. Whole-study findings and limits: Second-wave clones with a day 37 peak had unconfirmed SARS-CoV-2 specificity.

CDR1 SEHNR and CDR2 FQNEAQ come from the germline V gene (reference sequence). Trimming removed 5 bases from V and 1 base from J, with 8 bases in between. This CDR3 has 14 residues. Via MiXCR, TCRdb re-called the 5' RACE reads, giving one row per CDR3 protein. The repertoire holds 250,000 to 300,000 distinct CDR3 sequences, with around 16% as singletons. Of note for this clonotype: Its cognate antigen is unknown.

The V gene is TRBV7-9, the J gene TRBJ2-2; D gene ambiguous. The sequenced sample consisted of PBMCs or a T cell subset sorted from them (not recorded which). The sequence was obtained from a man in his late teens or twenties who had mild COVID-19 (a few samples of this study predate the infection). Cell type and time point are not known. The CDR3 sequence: CASSPPVNTGELFF. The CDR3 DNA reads TGTGCCAGCAGCCCCCCAGTGAACACCGGGGAGCTGTTTTTT.